Each of the 29 T cell receptor beta chains below was sequenced from the same sample in a study of blood T cells in healthy people across ages. Then a second PCR, running roughly 7 to 11 cycles, was carried out with a sample-barcoded 5' primer and a J-beta primer mix. Each CDR3 protein is one row after TCRdb ran MiXCR on the 5' RACE reads. This sample has around 970,000 distinct CDR3 sequences; roughly 51% occur once, and the top ten carry about 21%. What was sequenced was blood. Every receptor here comes from a woman aged 55 to 70 in good health.

The chain has TRBV29-1 and TRBJ1-2, with no clear D. Germline CDR1 SQVTM, CDR2 ANQGSEA. The CDR3 runs 10 residues. Deletions cut 3 bases from V and 4 bases from J, with 3 bases between. CDR3 coding DNA: TGCAGCGTTGACATCTATGGCTACACCTTC. This codes for CSVDIYGYTF.

This clonotype was found a few times. V is TRBV29-1 and J is TRBJ2-1, with D possibly matching TRBD2 (6 bases). The CDR3 has 15 amino acids. The V gene lost 6 bases and the J gene lost 1 base, with 16 bases spanning the gap. Germline V CDR1 and CDR2: SQVTM, ANQGSEA. The CDR3 DNA is TGCAGCGTGGGAACAATGACTAGGTCCTACAATGAGCAGTTCTTC. Its protein is CSVGTMTRSYNEQFF.

This clonotype was observed many times. The gene calls are TRBV7-2 and TRBJ2-7; 9 nucleotides line up with TRBD2. The ends lost 10 bases at V and 1 base at J; junction bases unmatched: 5. The length of the CDR3 is 13 residues. Germline V gene data show CDR1 as SGHTA and CDR2 as FQGNSA. Here the CDR3 reads CATRLAGSYEQYF. CDR3 coding DNA: TGTGCCACCCGGCTAGCGGGATCCTACGAGCAGTACTTC.

The chain's CDR3 is CASSHRAAWRDTQYF. CDR3 DNA: TGTGCCAGCAGCCACCGGGCCGCATGGAGGGATACGCAGTATTTT. V and J are TRBV5-6 and TRBJ2-3, with TRBD2 as a possible D gene (5 bases). CDR1 and CDR2 (germline): SGHDT, YYEEEE. The CDR3 runs to 15 residues. V was cut by 4 bases and J by 6 bases, with 18 bases left in between.

The chain couples TRBV28 to TRBJ2-7; a possible D gene is TRBD2 (5 bases). The CDR3 runs 14 residues. V dropped 6 bases and J dropped 7 bases, with 19 bases sitting between them. Germline V gives CDR1 MDHEN, CDR2 SYDVKM. The CDR3 DNA is TGTGCCAGCAGCGCGGGTATGGCTGGCGGTGAGCAGTACTTC. Translating it yields CASSAGMAGGEQYF.

This clonotype was detected many times. The chain joins TRBV4-1 to TRBJ2-7; perhaps D is TRBD1 or TRBD2 (6 bases each). From germline, CDR1 is MGHRA and CDR2 YSYEKL. Trimming pared 3 bases from V and 0 bases from J, leaving 18 bases between. The CDR3 runs to 17 residues. CDR3 protein: CASSQRGGTSDSYEQYF. In DNA, the CDR3 is TGCGCCAGCAGCCAGAGGGGCGGGACAAGTGACTCCTACGAGCAGTACTTC.

The table lists this clonotype with a few counts. The chain recombines TRBV13 with TRBJ2-1, with TRBD1 matching 11 bases. Germline CDR1 reads PRHDT; CDR2 reads FYEKMQ (reference sequence). The CDR3 has 14 amino acids. V trimming: 4 bases; J trimming: 8 bases; junction bases outside the gene matches: 4. Here the CDR3 DNA reads TGTGCCAGCAGCTACCGGACAGGGGGCCATGAGCAGTTCTTC. It specifies CASSYRTGGHEQFF.

This chain joins TRBV6-5 and TRBJ2-3; 7 nucleotides line up with TRBD2. Germline V lookup: CDR1 MNHEY, CDR2 SVGAGI. V was clipped by 8 bases and J by 4 bases; unmatched bases: 15. The CDR3 runs 16 residues. The CDR3 spells CASFGRAGEGPDTQYF. The CDR3 nucleotides read TGTGCCAGCTTTGGGAGGGCGGGAGAAGGTCCAGATACGCAGTATTTT.

The table lists this clonotype with a few counts. The gene calls are TRBV20-1 and TRBJ2-7, with 7 bases matching TRBD1. The germline V gene encodes CDR1 DFQATT and CDR2 SNEGSKA (reference sequence). V lost 6 bases, J lost 3 bases, and 11 bases stayed unmatched. The CDR3 contains 14 residues. This CDR3 reads CSAARTGPFYEQYF. Written as DNA, the CDR3 is TGCAGTGCAGCTCGGACAGGACCCTTCTACGAGCAGTACTTC.

This chain connects TRBV29-1 to TRBJ2-1; D possibly uses TRBD1 or TRBD2 (6 bases each). Trimming cost V 6 bases and J 10 bases, with 19 bases left between them. The CDR3 extends over 13 amino acids. The germline CDR1 and CDR2 sequences are SQVTM and ANQGSEA. This CDR3 is CSVGGGLSYEQFF. CDR3 coding DNA: TGCAGCGTCGGAGGGGGGTTGTCCTACGAGCAGTTCTTC.

The V gene is TRBV29-1, the J gene TRBJ2-5; 12 nucleotides line up with TRBD2. The CDR3 contains 13 residues. Germline loops: CDR1 SQVTM, CDR2 ANQGSEA. The V and J ends lost 7 bases and 4 bases, in that order; junction bases with no gene match: 4. In DNA form, the CDR3 reads TGCAGCGGGCGGACTAGCGGGATAGAGACCCAGTACTTC. This sequence encodes CSGRTSGIETQYF.

This clonotype showed up just a few times. This may stem from a read error, because a much larger clone lies one nucleotide away. In DNA, the CDR3 is TGTGCCAGCAGCCTCCTCCCCGGGGGGAGGGAGCAGTACTTC. This codes for CASSLLPGGREQYF. This chain joins TRBV14 and TRBJ2-5; 7 bases align to TRBD2. The germline V gene encodes CDR1 SGHDN and CDR2 FVKESK. After removal of 4 bases from V and 11 bases from J, the junction contained 13 bases not matched to a gene. The CDR3 contains 14 residues.

The gene calls are TRBV4-3 and TRBJ2-7; no clear D gene. This CDR3 is built from 15 residues. In germline, CDR1 is LGHNA, CDR2 YSLEER. V shed 0 bases and J shed 5 bases, with 14 bases lying between them. DNA of the CDR3: TGCGCCAGCAGCCAAGACTTAGACCTGGGCGACGAGCAGTACTTC. Translated, it gives CASSQDLDLGDEQYF.

The chain couples TRBV7-2 to TRBJ2-7; D is unresolved. The J call may be faulty, since TRBJ2-1 better matches the DNA end. Looked up from germline, CDR1 is SGHTA and CDR2 is FQGNSA. The CDR3 totals 13 residues. Here the CDR3 reads CAVTPSGSSLQFF. Written as DNA, the CDR3 is TGTGCCGTCACTCCCTCCGGCAGCAGCCTCCAGTTCTTC.

This chain joins TRBV5-6 and TRBJ2-4; D gene ambiguous. The tail of the sequence fits TRBJ2-7 better, so the J call may be wrong. Germline-derived CDR1 and CDR2 are SGHDT and YYEEEE. The CDR3 sequence is 12 residues long. The CDR3 sequence is CASSLGDDEQYF. The CDR3 nucleotides read TGTGCCAGCAGCTTGGGAGATGACGAGCAGTACTTC.

The chain has TRBV27 and TRBJ2-7; 11 bases align to TRBD2. This CDR3 is 15 amino acids long. Germline V gene sequence: CDR1 MNHEY, CDR2 SMNVEV (reference sequence). Unmatched junction bases numbered 6, after V lost 6 bases and J lost 2 bases. CDR3 sequence: CASSATSGSTYEQYF. CDR3 coding DNA: TGTGCCAGCAGCGCTACTAGCGGGAGCACCTACGAGCAGTACTTC.

The V gene is TRBV6-5, the J gene TRBJ2-1; TRBD1 matches 9 bases. Trimming removed 5 bases from V and 6 bases from J; junction bases left unmatched: 8. This CDR3 is built from 15 residues. Germline assignment: CDR1 MNHEY and CDR2 SVGAGI. CDR3 nucleotide sequence: TGTGCCAGCAGTCCCCGACAGGGGGACTCCAATGAGCAGTTCTTC. Translated, it gives CASSPRQGDSNEQFF.

The chain links TRBV24-1 to TRBJ2-1; D is undetermined. Trimming removed 9 bases from V and 6 bases from J, with 8 bases in between. There are 11 residues in the CDR3. Germline V gives CDR1 KGHDR, CDR2 SFDVKD. The CDR3 DNA reads as TGTGCCACCGGCATCCTCAATGAGCAGTTCTTC. Its translation is CATGILNEQFF.

The chain has TRBV6-1 and TRBJ2-1, with D perhaps assigned TRBD1 or TRBD2 (5 bases each). Germline V gene sequence: CDR1 MNHNS, CDR2 SASEGT. V was shortened by 8 bases and J by 5 bases, with 19 bases between the two germline ends. The CDR3 is 15 amino acids. This CDR3 is CASRIPGPVNNEQFF. CDR3 bases: TGTGCCAGCCGGATTCCGGGACCTGTCAACAATGAGCAGTTCTTC.

The chain carries TRBV4-1 and TRBJ1-6, with TRBD1 matching over 7 bases. The CDR3 consists of 15 residues. Germline V gene data show CDR1 as MGHRA and CDR2 as YSYEKL. V lost 4 bases, J lost 7 bases, and 7 bases stayed unmatched. CDR3 region: CASSPPGTANSPLHF. In nucleotides, the CDR3 is TGCGCCAGCAGCCCCCCCGGGACAGCGAATTCACCCCTCCACTTT.

This clonotype was seen only a few times. V usage is TRBV29-1 and J usage is TRBJ2-7, with 8 bases identical to TRBD1. V trimming: 7 bases; J trimming: 0 bases; junction bases outside the gene matches: 5. CDR1 is SQVTM, CDR2 ANQGSEA, per germline. The CDR3 extends over 13 amino acids. The CDR3 nucleotides read TGCAGCGCACAGGGGGGAAGCTCCTACGAGCAGTACTTC. Translated: CSAQGGSSYEQYF.

This clonotype was seen at least ten times. The gene calls are TRBV30 and TRBJ2-7; D remains ambiguous. Trimming removed 8 bases from V and 2 bases from J, with 13 bases in between. The germline V gene encodes CDR1 GTSNPN and CDR2 SVGIG (reference sequence). This CDR3 contains 12 residues. This CDR3 is CAVKSGAYEQYF. CDR3 DNA sequence: TGTGCCGTAAAGAGTGGGGCCTACGAGCAGTACTTC.

This clonotype came up a few times. The chain employs TRBV7-2 and TRBJ2-7; TRBD1 aligns across 10 bases. CDR3 size: 15 residues. Germline-derived CDR1 and CDR2 are SGHTA and FQGNSA. The V gene end was trimmed by 5 bases and the J gene end by 3 bases; junction bases not matched to a gene: 7. CDR3 sequence: CASSATTGGLYEQYF. The CDR3 DNA is TGTGCCAGCAGCGCAACGACAGGGGGCCTCTACGAGCAGTACTTC.

This chain joins TRBV28 and TRBJ2-3; perhaps D is TRBD1 or TRBD2 (5 bases each). Germline CDR1 MDHEN, CDR2 SYDVKM. This CDR3 is built from 17 residues. V was cut by 4 bases and J by 1 base, with 18 bases left in between. The CDR3 region is CASSSRSWGRGTDTQYF. The CDR3 DNA reads TGTGCCAGCAGTTCCCGTAGCTGGGGGAGAGGCACAGATACGCAGTATTTT.

This rearrangement joins TRBV28 to TRBJ1-5; no reliable D call. Germline CDR1 and CDR2: MDHEN and SYDVKM. The CDR3 totals 15 residues. Trimming shortened V by 3 bases and J by 3 bases, and 12 bases separated the two germline ends. The CDR3 DNA follows: TGTGCCAGCAGTTTCCGGGTCGTACCCAATCAGCCCCAGCATTTT. Translating gives CASSFRVVPNQPQHF. Supplemented by reference TRBV28 and TRBJ1-5, the full variable domain reads DVKVTQSSRYLVKRTGEKVFLECVQDMDHENMFWYRQDPGLGLRLIYFSYDVKMKEKGDIPEGYSVSREKKERFSLILESASTNQTSMYLCASSFRVVPNQPQHFGDGTRLSIL.

The gene calls are TRBV7-9 and TRBJ2-4; D might be TRBD2 (7 bases). V lost 2 bases and J 0 bases, leaving 14 bases between the germline ends. Looked up from germline, CDR1 is SEHNR and CDR2 is FQNEAQ (reference sequence). There are 17 residues in the CDR3. The chain's CDR3 is CASSLKEAGQAKNIQYF. For the CDR3, the DNA is TGTGCCAGCAGCTTAAAGGAAGCGGGACAAGCCAAAAACATTCAGTACTTC.

The CDR3 region is CASSHVDNFYNEQFF. CDR3 coding DNA: TGTGCCAGCAGCCATGTGGATAACTTCTACAATGAGCAGTTCTTC. The chain has TRBV14 and TRBJ2-1; D call uncertain. The germline CDR1 and CDR2 sequences are SGHDN and FVKESK. This CDR3 is 15 amino acids long. Trimming stripped 3 bases from V and 3 bases from J, with 12 bases between.

This clonotype showed up many times. The rearrangement joins TRBV15 to TRBJ2-7; 7 nucleotides match TRBD2. The germline gives CDR1 LNHNV, CDR2 YYDKDF (reference sequence). After removal of 5 bases from V and 0 bases from J, the junction contained 10 bases not matched to a gene. The CDR3 spans 16 residues. The CDR3 spells CATSPSSGSSSYEQYF. Written as DNA, the CDR3 is TGTGCCACCAGCCCATCTAGCGGCTCCAGCTCCTACGAGCAGTACTTC.

V and J are TRBV2 and TRBJ2-7, with 14 nucleotides matching TRBD2. The junction had 9 bases not matched to a gene; V was cut back by 5 bases and J by 6 bases. Germline CDR1 is SNHLY and CDR2 is FYNNEI. The CDR3 runs 16 residues. CDR3 in amino acids: CASSYPGLAGVGEQYF. CDR3 in DNA: TGTGCCAGCAGTTACCCGGGACTAGCGGGAGTTGGCGAGCAGTACTTC.